This TCR beta chain was found in a study of T cell responses to AZD1222 COVID-19 vaccine. General study points: The donor group comprised mostly white British people and more females; the analysis possibly underestimated clonal diversity.

This CDR3 contains 16 residues. The V end lost 5 bases, the J end lost 3 bases, and 16 bases lay between the germline ends. Germline lookup yields CDR1 KGHDR and CDR2 SFDVKD. Worth noting for this clone: The antigen is not known.

The data were produced by immunoSEQ multiplex PCR, yet TCRdb's version contains in-frame clones alone and is incomplete. This sample has approximately 100,000 clones, with approximately 91% found just once. The sequence derives from an adult in good health. J is TRBJ2-1 and V is TRBV24-1; D gene unclear. The input for sequencing was peripheral blood, taken on day 0 of AZD1222 vaccination. The CDR3 loop reads CATSVQPLLFYNEQFF. The CDR3 DNA reads TGTGCCACCAGTGTCCAACCGCTTCTATTCTACAATGAGCAGTTCTTC.